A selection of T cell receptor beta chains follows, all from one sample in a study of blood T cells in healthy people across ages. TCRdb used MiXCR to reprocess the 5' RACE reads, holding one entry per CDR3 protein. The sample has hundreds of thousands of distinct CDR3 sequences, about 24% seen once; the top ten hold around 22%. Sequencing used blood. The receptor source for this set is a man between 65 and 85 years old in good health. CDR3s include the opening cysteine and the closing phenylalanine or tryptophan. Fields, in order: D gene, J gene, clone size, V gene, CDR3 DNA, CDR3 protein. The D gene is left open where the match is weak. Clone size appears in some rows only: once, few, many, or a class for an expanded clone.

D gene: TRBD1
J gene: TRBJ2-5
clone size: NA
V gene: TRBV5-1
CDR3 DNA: TGCGCCAGCAGCTCAGCACAGGGGGCTGAGACCCAGTACTTC
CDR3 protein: CASSSAQGAETQYF

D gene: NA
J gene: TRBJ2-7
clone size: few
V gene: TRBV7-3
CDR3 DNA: TGTGCCAGCAGCTTAACAGGGTCGAAGGGCGATGAGCAGTACTTC
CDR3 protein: CASSLTGSKGDEQYF

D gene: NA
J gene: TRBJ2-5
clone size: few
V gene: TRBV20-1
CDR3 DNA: TGCAGGTTGCCGCAAGGCGTGGTATTCTTC
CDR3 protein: CRLPQGVVFF

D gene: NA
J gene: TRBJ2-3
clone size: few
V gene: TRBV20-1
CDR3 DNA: TGCAGTGCTAGTCGTCGTGGGGCACGAGATACGCAGTATTTT
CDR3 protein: CSASRRGARDTQYF

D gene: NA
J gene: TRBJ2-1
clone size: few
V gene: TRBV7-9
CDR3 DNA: TGTGCCAGCAGTAAATTCTACAATGAGCAGTTCTTC
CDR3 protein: CASSKFYNEQFF

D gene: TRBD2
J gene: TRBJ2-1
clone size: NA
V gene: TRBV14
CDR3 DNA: TGTGCCAGCAGCTATCAAAGGAGGGTAGCGGGGGACAATGAGCAGTTCTTC
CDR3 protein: CASSYQRRVAGDNEQFF

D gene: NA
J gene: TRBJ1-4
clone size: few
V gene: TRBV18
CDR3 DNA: TGTGCCAGCGGGGAAGTCGGTACCTCGAGTGAAAAACTGTTTTTT
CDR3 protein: CASGEVGTSSEKLFF

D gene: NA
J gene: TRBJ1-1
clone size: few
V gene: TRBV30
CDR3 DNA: TGTGCCTGGAGTGGGCAGGGTTACACTGAAGCTTTCTTT
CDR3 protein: CAWSGQGYTEAFF

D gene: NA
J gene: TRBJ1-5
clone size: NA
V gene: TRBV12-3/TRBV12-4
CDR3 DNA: TGTGCCAGCAGTTTAGGCCGGGTAAATCAGCCCCAGCATTTT
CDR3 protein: CASSLGRVNQPQHF

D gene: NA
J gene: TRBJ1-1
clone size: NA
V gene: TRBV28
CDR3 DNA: TGTGGGACGGGTGGGAACACTGAAGCTTTCTTT
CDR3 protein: CGTGGNTEAFF

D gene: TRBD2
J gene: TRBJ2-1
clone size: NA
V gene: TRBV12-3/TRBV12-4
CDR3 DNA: TGTGCCAGCAGTCTTCCTAGCGGGAGAGAGTATGAGCAGTTCTTC
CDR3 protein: CASSLPSGREYEQFF

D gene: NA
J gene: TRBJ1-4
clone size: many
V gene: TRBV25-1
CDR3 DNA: TGTGCCAGCAGTGATACAGGAAGGCTGTTTTTT
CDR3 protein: CASSDTGRLFF

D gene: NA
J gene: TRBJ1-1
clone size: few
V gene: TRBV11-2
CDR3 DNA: TGTGCCAGCAGCTTAGGAGGGTTTTTTAGGAGGAACACTGAAGCTTTCTTT
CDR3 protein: CASSLGGFFRRNTEAFF

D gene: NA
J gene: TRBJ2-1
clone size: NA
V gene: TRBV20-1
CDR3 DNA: TGCAGTGCTAAACCGATCAATGAGCAGTTCTTC
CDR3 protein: CSAKPINEQFF

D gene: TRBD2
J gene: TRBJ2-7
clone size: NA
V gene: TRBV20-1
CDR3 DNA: TGCAGTGCTCCACTAGCGGGGGGTAGGCAGTACTTC
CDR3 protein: CSAPLAGGRQYF

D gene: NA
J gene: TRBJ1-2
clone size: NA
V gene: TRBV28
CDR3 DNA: TGTGCCAGCAGTTTTACATCAAGCGGGGGGCGGCCTGGCTACACCTTC
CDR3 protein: CASSFTSSGGRPGYTF

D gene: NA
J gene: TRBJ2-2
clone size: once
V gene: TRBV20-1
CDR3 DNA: TGCAGTGCTAGTAGGGGGGGCCCTACCGGGGAGCTGTTTTTT
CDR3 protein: CSASRGGPTGELFF

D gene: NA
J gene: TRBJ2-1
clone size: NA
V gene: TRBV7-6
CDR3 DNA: TGTGCCAGCAGCTCGACCGTGGTAAATGAGCAGTTCTTC
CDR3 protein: CASSSTVVNEQFF

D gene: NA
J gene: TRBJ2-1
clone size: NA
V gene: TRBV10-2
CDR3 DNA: TGCGCCAGCAGCCTAGACAACCTGAGCTCCTACAATGAGCAGTTCTTC
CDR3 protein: CASSLDNLSSYNEQFF

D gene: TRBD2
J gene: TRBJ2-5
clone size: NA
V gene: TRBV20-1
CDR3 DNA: TGCAGTGCTAGAGCACTAGCGGAACAAGAGACCCAGTACTTC
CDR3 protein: CSARALAEQETQYF

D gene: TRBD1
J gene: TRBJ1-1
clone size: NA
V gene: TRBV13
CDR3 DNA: TGTGCCAGCAGCTTAGTAATTACAGGGGTGGATACTGAAGCTTTCTTT
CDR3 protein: CASSLVITGVDTEAFF

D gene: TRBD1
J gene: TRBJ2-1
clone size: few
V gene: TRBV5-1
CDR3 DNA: TGCGCCAGCATCCCGGACAGGGAAAGGTACAATGAGCAGTTCTTC
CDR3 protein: CASIPDRERYNEQFF

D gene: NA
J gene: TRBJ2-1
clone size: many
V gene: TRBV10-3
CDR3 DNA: TGTGCCATCAGTGAGGGGCCGAGGGATCGGCAGTTCTTC
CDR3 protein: CAISEGPRDRQFF

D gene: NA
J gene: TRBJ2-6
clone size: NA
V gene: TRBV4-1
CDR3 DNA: TGCGCCAGCAGCCAAGTGATGACTGGGGCCAACGTCCTGACTTTC
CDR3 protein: CASSQVMTGANVLTF

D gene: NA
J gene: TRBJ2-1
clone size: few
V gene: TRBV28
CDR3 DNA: TGTGCCGTCACCAGCTCCTACAATGAGCAGTTCTTC
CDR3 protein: CAVTSSYNEQFF

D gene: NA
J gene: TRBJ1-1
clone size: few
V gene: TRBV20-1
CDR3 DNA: TGCAGTGCTGCCAACACTGAAGCTTTCTTT
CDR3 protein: CSAANTEAFF

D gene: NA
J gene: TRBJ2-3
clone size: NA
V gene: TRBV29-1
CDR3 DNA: TGCAGCATAGAGGGGGGATCCACAGATACGCAGTATTTT
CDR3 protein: CSIEGGSTDTQYF

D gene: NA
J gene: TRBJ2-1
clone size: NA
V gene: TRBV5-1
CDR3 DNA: TGCGCCAGCAGCTTGGATGGCCACAGGAACAATGAGCAGTTCTTC
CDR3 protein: CASSLDGHRNNEQFF

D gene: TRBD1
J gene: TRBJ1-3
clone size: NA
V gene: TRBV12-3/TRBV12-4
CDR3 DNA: TGTGCCAGCAGTCTCCCTAACAGGGGCCCTGGAAACACCATATATTTT
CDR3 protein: CASSLPNRGPGNTIYF

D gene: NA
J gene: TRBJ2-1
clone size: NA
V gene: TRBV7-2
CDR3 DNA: TGTGCCAGCAGCCCCCGGACGTTGGTAGGGCAGTTCTTC
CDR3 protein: CASSPRTLVGQFF

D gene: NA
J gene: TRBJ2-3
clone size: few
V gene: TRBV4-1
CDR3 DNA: TGCGCCAGCAGCCAAGATGGCACCGGGGATACGCAGTATTTT
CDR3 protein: CASSQDGTGDTQYF

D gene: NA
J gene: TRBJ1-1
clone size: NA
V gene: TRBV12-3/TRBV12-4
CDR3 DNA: TGTGCCAGCAGTTTATTCTCTACAGGCACCACTGAAGCTTTCTTT
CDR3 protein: CASSLFSTGTTEAFF

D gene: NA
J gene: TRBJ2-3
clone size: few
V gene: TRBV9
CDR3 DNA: TGTGCCAGCAGCGTAATGCTTCCTACAGATACGCAGTATTTT
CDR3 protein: CASSVMLPTDTQYF

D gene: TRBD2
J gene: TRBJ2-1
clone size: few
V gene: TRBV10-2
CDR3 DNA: TGCGCCAGCAGTGGGTCTAGCGGAGATTTCTCTTACAATGAGCAGTTCTTC
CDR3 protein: CASSGSSGDFSYNEQFF

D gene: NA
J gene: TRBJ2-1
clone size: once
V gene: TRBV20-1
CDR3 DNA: TGCAGTGCTAGAGATTCAGGGTCTTGGGTTTTTGACTACAATGAGCAGTTCTTC
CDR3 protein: CSARDSGSWVFDYNEQFF

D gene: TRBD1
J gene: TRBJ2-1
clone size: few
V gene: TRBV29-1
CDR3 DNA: TGCAGCGTTGACGGACAGGGTGGATCCTACAATAAGCAGTTCTTC
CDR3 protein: CSVDGQGGSYNKQFF

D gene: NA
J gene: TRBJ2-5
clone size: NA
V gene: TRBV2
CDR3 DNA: TGTGCCAGCAGTGAAGGTGGTGGTCAACAAGAGACCCAGTACTTC
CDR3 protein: CASSEGGGQQETQYF

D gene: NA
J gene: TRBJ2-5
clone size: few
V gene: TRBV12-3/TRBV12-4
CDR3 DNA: TGTGCCAGCAGTTCTGGATGGGGTTATAACGGAGAGACCCAGTACTTC
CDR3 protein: CASSSGWGYNGETQYF

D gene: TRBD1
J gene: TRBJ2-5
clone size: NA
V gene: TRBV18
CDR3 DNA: TGTGCCAGCTCACCGCGACAGGGGGATGCGGAGACCCAGTACTTC
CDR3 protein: CASSPRQGDAETQYF

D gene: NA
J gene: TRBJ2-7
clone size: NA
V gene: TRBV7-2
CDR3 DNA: TGTGCCAGCAGCGGACAAGTTTGGACCGGCGAGCAGTACTTC
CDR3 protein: CASSGQVWTGEQYF

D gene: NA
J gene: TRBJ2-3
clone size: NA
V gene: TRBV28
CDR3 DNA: TGTGCCAGCAGTATTACTGGCACTCGAGATACGCAGTATTTT
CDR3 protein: CASSITGTRDTQYF

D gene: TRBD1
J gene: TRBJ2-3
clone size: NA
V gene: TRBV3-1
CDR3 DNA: TGTGCCAGCAGCCATCGCTCTCCCGGGACAGGGTTGCGATCAGATACGCAGTATTTT
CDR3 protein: CASSHRSPGTGLRSDTQYF

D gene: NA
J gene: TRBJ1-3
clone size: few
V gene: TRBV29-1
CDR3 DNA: TGCAGCGTTGAATGGGACACCATATATTTT
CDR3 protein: CSVEWDTIYF

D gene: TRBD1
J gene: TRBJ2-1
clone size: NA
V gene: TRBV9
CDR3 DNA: TGTGCCAGCAGCGTAGAGGGACAGAACAATGAGCAGTTCTTC
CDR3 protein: CASSVEGQNNEQFF

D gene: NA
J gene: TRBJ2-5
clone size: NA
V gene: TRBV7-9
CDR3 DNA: TGTGCCAGCAGCTCACCACTCCAAGGGGAGACCCAGTACTTC
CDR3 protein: CASSSPLQGETQYF

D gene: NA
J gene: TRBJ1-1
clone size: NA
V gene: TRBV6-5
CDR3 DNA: TGTGCCAGCAGTTACGAGGGGTGGACTGAAGCTTTCTTT
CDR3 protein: CASSYEGWTEAFF

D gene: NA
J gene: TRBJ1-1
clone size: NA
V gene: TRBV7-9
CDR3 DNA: TGTGCCAGCAGCTTAAACATGGGAGATGGCACTGAAGCTTTCTTT
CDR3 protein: CASSLNMGDGTEAFF

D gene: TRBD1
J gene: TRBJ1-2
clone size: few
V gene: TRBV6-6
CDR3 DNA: TGTGCCAGCAGCCAACAGGGGAGTGGATCTGATGGCTACACCTTC
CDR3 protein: CASSQQGSGSDGYTF

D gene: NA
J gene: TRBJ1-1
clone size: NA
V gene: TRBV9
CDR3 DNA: TGTGCCAGCAGCTCCCTTTCTCAGGGGAACACTGAAGCTTTCTTT
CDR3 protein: CASSSLSQGNTEAFF

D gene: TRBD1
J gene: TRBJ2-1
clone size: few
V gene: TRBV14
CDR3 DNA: TGTGCCAGCAGCCGGACAGGGGGCTTGAGGTCCTACAATGAGCAGTTCTTC
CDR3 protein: CASSRTGGLRSYNEQFF

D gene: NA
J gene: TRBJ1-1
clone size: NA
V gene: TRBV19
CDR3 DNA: TGTGCCAGTAGTATGACGAAGGGCACTGAAGCTTTCTTT
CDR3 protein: CASSMTKGTEAFF

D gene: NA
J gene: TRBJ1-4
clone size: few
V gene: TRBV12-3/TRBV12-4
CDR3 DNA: TGTGCCAGCAGTTTGGACAGTTGGTATGAAAAACTGTTTTTT
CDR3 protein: CASSLDSWYEKLFF

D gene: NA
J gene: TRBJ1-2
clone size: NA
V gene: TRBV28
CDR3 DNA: TGTGCCAGCAGTCTCCCCCAAAACATGAGGCGGAAGCCTGGCTACACCTTC
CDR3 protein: CASSLPQNMRRKPGYTF

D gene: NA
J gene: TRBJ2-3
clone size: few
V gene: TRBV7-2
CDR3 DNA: TGTGCCAGCAGCTTAGGAGGGGGATCTAGCACAGATACGCAGTATTTT
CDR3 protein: CASSLGGGSSTDTQYF

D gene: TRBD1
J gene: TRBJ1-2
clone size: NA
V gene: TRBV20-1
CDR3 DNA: TGCAGTGCTACAGGGACAGCGCTTTATGGCTACACCTTC
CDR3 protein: CSATGTALYGYTF

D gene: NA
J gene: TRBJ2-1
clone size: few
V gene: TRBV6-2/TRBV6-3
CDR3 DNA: TGTGCCAGCAGCTATCAGTGGGGCTCCTACAATGAGCAGTTCTTC
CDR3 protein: CASSYQWGSYNEQFF

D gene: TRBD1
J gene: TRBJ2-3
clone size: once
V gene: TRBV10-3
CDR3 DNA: TGTGCCATCAGTGCGACAGGGGGCTTAGATACGCAGTATTTT
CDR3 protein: CAISATGGLDTQYF